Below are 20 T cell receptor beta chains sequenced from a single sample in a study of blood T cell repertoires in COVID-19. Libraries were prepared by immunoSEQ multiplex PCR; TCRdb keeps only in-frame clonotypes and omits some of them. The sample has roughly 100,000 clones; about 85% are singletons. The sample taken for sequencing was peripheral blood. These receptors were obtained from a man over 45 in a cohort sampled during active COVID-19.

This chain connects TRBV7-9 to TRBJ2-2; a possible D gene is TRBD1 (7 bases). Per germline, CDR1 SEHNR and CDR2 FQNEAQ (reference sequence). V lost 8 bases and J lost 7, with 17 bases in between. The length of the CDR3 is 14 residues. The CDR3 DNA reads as TGTGCCAGCCTGGGCGACAGGGAGGTCGGGGAGCTGTTTTTT. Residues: CASLGDREVGELFF.

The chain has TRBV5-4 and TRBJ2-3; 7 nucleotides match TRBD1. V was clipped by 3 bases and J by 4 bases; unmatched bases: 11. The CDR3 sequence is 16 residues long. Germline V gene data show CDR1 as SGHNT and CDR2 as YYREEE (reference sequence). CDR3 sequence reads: CASSSRQGSSADTQYF. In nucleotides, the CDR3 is TGTGCCAGCAGCTCCAGACAGGGATCCTCGGCAGATACGCAGTATTTT.

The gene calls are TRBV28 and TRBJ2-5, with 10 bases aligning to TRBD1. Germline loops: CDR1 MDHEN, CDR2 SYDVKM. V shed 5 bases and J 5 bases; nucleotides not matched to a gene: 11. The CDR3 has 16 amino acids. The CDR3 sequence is CASSTGQGRGVETQYF. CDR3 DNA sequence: TGTGCCAGCAGTACGGGACAGGGGAGGGGGGTCGAGACCCAGTACTTC.

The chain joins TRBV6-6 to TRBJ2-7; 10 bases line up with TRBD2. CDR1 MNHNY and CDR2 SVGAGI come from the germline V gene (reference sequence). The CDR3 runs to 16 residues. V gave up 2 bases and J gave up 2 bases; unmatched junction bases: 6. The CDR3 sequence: CASSYRDTSGAYEQYF. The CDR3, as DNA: TGTGCCAGCAGTTACCGGGACACTAGCGGGGCCTACGAGCAGTACTTC.

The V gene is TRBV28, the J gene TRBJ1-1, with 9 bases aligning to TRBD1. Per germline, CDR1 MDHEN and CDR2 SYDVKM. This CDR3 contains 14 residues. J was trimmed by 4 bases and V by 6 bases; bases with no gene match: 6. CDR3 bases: TGTGCCAGCAGAGAGACAGGGGGGAGCACTGAAGCTTTCTTT. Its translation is CASRETGGSTEAFF. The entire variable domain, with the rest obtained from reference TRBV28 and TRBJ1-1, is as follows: DVKVTQSSRYLVKRTGEKVFLECVQDMDHENMFWYRQDPGLGLRLIYFSYDVKMKEKGDIPEGYSVSREKKERFSLILESASTNQTSMYLCASRETGGSTEAFFGQGTRLTVV.

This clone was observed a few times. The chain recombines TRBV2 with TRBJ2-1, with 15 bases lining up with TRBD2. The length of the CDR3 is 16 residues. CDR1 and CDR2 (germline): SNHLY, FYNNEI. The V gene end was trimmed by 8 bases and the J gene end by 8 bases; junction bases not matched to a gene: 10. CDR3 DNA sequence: TGTGCCAGCGCCCGGACTAGCGGGGGGGCGATGGATGAGCAGTTCTTC. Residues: CASARTSGGAMDEQFF.

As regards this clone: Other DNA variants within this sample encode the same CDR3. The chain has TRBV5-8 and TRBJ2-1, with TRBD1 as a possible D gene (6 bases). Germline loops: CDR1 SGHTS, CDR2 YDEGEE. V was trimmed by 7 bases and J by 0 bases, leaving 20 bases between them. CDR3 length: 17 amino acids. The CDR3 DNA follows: TGTGCCAGCCCGGCCGGGCAGCCAGGGGCCTCCTACAATGAGCAGTTCTTC. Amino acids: CASPAGQPGASYNEQFF.

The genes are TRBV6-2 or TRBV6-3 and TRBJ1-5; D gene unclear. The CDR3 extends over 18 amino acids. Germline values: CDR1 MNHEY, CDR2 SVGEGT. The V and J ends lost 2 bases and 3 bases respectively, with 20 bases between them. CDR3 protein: CASSYTGLHDRYNQPQHF. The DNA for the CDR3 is TGTGCCAGCAGTTACACGGGTCTTCACGACCGCTACAATCAGCCCCAGCATTTT.

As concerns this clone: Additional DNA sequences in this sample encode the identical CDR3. The CDR3 region is CASSLGQQETQYF. The CDR3 DNA is TGTGCCAGCAGCTTGGGACAGCAAGAGACCCAGTACTTC. The gene calls are TRBV5-4 and TRBJ2-5, with D possibly TRBD1 on 5 matching bases. The V end lost 0 bases, the J end lost 2 bases, and 5 bases lay between the germline ends. The V gene's germline CDR1 is SGHNT and CDR2 YYREEE (reference sequence). The CDR3 covers 13 residues.

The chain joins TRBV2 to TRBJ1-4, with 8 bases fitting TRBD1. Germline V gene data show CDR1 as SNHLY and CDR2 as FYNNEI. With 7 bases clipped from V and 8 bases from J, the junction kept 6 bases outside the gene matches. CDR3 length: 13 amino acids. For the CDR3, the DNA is TGTGCCAGCAACCAAGACAGGGGAGAAAAACTGTTTTTT. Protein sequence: CASNQDRGEKLFF. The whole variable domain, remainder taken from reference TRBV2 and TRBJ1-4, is EPEVTQTPSHQVTQMGQEVILRCVPISNHLYFYWYRQILGQKVEFLVSFYNNEISEKSEIFDDQFSVERPDGSNFTLKIRSTKLEDSAMYFCASNQDRGEKLFFGSGTQLSVL.

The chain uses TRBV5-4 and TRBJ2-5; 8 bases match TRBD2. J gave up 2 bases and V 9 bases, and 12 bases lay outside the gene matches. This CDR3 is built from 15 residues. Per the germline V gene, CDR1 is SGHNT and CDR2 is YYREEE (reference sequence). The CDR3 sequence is CATNSGANAQETQYF. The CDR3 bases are TGTGCCACAAATAGCGGGGCGAACGCACAAGAGACCCAGTACTTC.

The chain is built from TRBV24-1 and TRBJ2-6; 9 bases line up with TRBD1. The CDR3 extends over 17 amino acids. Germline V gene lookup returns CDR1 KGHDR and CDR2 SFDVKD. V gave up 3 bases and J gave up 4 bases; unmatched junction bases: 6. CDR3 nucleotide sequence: TGTGCCACCAGTGATGGGACAGGGTCGTGGGGGGCCAACGTCCTGACTTTC. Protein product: CATSDGTGSWGANVLTF.

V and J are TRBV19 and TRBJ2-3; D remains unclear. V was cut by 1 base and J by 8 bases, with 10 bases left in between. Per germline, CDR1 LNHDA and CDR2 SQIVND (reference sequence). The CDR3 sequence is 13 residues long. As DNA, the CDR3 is TGTGCCAGTAGTATAGGGGCCCGTGGTACGCAGTATTTT. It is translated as CASSIGARGTQYF.

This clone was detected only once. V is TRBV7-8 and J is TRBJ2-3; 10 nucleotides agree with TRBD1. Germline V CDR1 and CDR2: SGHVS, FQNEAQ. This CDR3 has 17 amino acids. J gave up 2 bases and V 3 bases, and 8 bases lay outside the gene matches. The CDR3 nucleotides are TGTGCCAGCAGCTTGCGATCGGGGACAGGGGCCACAGATACGCAGTATTTT. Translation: CASSLRSGTGATDTQYF.

The chain's CDR3 is CASSTGRRNTIYF. For the CDR3, the DNA is TGTGCCAGCAGTACAGGGAGACGGAACACCATATATTTT. The chain is built from TRBV12-3 or TRBV12-4 and TRBJ1-3, with a tentative D call TRBD1 (6 bases). V was cut by 5 bases and J by 7 bases, with 12 bases left in between. This CDR3 is 13 amino acids long.

The CDR3 region has the DNA TGTGCCAGCAGTGAACATGACAGGGGGATGTTTTCTGGAAACACCATATATTTT. It codes for CASSEHDRGMFSGNTIYF. J is TRBJ1-3 and V is TRBV6-1, with 9 bases aligning to TRBD1. The CDR3 has 18 amino acids. Germline loops: CDR1 MNHNS, CDR2 SASEGT. V shed 2 bases, J shed 1 base, and the junction held 9 bases outside the gene matches.

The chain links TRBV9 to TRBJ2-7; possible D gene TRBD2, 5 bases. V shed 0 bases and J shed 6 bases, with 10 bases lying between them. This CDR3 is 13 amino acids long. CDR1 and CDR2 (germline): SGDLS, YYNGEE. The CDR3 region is CASSVVLGSEQYF. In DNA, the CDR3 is TGTGCCAGCAGCGTAGTGCTGGGGAGCGAGCAGTACTTC.

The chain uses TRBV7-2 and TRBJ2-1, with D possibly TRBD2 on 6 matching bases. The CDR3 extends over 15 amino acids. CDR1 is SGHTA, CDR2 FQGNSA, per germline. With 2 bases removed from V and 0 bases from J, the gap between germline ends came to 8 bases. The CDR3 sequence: CASSLSGVSYNEQFF. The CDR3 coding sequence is TGTGCCAGCAGCTTATCGGGGGTCTCCTACAATGAGCAGTTCTTC.

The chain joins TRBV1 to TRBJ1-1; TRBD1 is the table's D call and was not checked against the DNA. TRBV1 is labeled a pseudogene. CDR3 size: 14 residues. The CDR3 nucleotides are TGCACCAGCAGCCGACAGGTTTCCCACACTGAAGCTTTCTTT. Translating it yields CTSSRQVSHTEAFF.

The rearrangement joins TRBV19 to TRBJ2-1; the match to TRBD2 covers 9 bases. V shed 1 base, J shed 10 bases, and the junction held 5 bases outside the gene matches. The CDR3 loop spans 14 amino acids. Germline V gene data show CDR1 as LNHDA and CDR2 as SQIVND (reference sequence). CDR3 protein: CASSIGAGGYEQFF. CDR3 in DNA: TGTGCCAGTAGTATAGGAGCGGGGGGCTACGAGCAGTTCTTC. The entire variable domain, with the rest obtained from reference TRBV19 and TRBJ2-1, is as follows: DGGITQSPKYLFRKEGQNVTLSCEQNLNHDAMYWYRQDPGQGLRLIYYSQIVNDFQKGDIAEGYSVSREKKESFPLTVTSAQKNPTAFYLCASSIGAGGYEQFFGPGTRLTVL.